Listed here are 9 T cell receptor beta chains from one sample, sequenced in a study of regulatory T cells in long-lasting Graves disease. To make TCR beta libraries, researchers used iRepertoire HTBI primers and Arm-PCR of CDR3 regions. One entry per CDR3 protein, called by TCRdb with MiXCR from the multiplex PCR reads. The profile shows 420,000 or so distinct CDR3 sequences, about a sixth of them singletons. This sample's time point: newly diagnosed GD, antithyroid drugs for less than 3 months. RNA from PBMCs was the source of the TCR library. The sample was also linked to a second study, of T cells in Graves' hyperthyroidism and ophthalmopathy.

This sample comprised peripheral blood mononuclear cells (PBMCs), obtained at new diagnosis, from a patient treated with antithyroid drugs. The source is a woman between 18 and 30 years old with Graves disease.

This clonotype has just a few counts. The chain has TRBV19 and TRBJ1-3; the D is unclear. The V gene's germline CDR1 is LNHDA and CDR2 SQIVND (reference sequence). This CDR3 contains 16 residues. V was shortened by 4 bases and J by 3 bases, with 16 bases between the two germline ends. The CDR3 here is CASSTTYSARGNTIYF. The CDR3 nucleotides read TGTGCCAGTAGTACAACCTATTCGGCTCGTGGAAACACCATATATTTT.

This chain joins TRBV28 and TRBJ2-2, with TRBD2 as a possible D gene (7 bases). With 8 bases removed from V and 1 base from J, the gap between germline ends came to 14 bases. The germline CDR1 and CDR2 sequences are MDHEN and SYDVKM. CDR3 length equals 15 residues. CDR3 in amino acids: CASHMGGRNTGELFF. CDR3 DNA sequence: TGTGCCAGCCACATGGGGGGGCGGAACACCGGGGAGCTGTTTTTT.

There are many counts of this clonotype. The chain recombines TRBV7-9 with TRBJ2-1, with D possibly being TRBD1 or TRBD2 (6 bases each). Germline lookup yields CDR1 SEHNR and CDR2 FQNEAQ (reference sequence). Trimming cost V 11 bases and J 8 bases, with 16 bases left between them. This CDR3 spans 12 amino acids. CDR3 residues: CAGNPEGDEQFF. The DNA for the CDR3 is TGTGCCGGTAATCCGGAGGGGGATGAGCAGTTCTTC.

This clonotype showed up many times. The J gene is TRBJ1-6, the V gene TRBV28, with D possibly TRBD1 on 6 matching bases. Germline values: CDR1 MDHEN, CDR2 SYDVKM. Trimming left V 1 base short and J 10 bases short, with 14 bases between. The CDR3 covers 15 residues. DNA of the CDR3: TGTGCCAGCAGTTTATATTGGGACACCAGATCACCCCTCCACTTT. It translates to CASSLYWDTRSPLHF. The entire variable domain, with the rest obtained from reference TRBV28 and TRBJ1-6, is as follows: DVKVTQSSRYLVKRTGEKVFLECVQDMDHENMFWYRQDPGLGLRLIYFSYDVKMKEKGDIPEGYSVSREKKERFSLILESASTNQTSMYLCASSLYWDTRSPLHFGNGTRLTVT.

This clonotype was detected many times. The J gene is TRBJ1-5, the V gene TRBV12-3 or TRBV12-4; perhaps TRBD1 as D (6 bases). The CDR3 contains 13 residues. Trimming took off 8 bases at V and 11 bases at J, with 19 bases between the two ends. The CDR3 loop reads CASSLKGGVTQHF. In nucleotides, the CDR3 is TGTGCCAGCTCCCTTAAGGGGGGGGTGACCCAGCATTTT.

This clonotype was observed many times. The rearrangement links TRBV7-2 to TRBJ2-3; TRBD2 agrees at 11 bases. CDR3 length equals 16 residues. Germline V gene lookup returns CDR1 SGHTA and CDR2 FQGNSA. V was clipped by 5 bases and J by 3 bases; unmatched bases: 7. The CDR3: CASSPVGLAATDTQYF. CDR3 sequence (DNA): TGTGCCAGCAGCCCGGTGGGACTAGCGGCGACAGATACGCAGTATTTT. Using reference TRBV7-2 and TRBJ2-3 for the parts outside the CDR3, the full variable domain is GAGVSQSPSNKVTEKGKDVELRCDPISGHTALYWYRQSLGQGLEFLIYFQGNSAPDKSGLPSDRFSAERTGGSVSTLTIQRTQQEDSAVYLCASSPVGLAATDTQYFGPGTRLTVL.

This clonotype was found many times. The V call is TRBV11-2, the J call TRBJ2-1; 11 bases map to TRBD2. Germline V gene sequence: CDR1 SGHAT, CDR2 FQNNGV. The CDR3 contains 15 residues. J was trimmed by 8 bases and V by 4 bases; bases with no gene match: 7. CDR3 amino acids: CASSSASGRFHEQFF. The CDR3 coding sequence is TGTGCCAGCAGCTCCGCTAGCGGGAGGTTCCATGAGCAGTTCTTC.

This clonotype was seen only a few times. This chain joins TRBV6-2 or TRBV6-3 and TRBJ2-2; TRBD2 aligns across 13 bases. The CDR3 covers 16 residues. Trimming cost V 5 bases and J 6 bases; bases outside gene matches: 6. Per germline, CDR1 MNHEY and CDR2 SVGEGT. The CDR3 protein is CASSVPGLAGSGELFF. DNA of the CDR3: TGTGCCAGCAGTGTCCCGGGACTAGCGGGATCCGGGGAGCTGTTTTTT.

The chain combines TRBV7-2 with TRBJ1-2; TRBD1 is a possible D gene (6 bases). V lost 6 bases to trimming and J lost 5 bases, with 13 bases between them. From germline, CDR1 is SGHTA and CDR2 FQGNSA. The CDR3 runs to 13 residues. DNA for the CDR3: TGTGCCAGCAGAATACAGGGAGGGTATGGCTACACCTTC. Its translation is CASRIQGGYGYTF.